This T cell receptor beta chain comes out of a study of cytomegalovirus exposure and HLA in healthy donors. Study outcomes and limitations: With DRB1 most and HLA-C fewest, TCR association rates differed between HLA loci in a later analysis.

Concerning this clone itself: Its target is not known.

Germline lookup yields CDR1 MDHEN and CDR2 SYDVKM. Trimming at V came to 6 bases and at J to 3 bases, leaving 13 bases not matched to a gene. The CDR3 covers 16 residues. Researchers ran the PCR with 60 Vbeta and 13 Jbeta primers. The repertoire was sequenced with immunoSEQ multiplex PCR; TCRdb's copy has only in-frame clones and lacks some. The sample table includes 110,000 to 150,000 clones. This clonotype originated in a man in his forties in good health and CMV-seronegative. Specimen: PBMCs. The chain links TRBV28 to TRBJ1-2, with 7 nucleotides matching TRBD1. As DNA, the CDR3 is TGTGCCAGCAGCCGAATATTCGGACAGGACTACTATGGCTACACCTTC. This sequence encodes CASSRIFGQDYYGYTF.